This entry lists 7 T cell receptor beta chains sequenced from one sample in a study of Ad26.COV2.S vaccination and SARS-CoV-2 variants. Regarding treatment: approximately 18 received Ad26.COV2.S at low or high dose, single or two shots; about 5 received placebo; per-sample allocation not given. Sampling was done on day 63 after the first vaccine or placebo injection. The method was immunoSEQ multiplex PCR; TCRdb's version includes in-frame clones alone and lacks a portion of them. The data show fewer than 500,000 clones, around 90% seen once. The starting material was peripheral blood, obtained in a trial of Ad26.COV2.S vaccine versus placebo. All receptors come from a person aged 18-60 years who received the Ad26.COV2.S COVID-19 vaccine or a placebo.

The chain links TRBV6-2 or TRBV6-3 to TRBJ2-6; 9 bases fit TRBD2. V was clipped by 6 bases and J by 2 bases; unmatched bases: 11. Germline CDR1 reads MNHEY; CDR2 reads SVGEGT. The CDR3 extends over 18 amino acids. CDR3 sequence (DNA): TGTGCCAGCAGCCTACCGGGACTAGCCGCCCCTGGGGCCAACGTCCTGACTTTC. Translated, it gives CASSLPGLAAPGANVLTF.

The gene calls are TRBV4-1 and TRBJ1-3; no clear D. In germline, CDR1 is MGHRA, CDR2 YSYEKL. The CDR3 totals 15 residues. V lost 0 bases and J 0 bases, leaving 6 bases between the germline ends. CDR3 residues: CASSQDFDSGNTIYF. For the CDR3, the DNA is TGCGCCAGCAGCCAAGATTTCGACTCTGGAAACACCATATATTTT.

The V and J genes are TRBV19 and TRBJ1-2; a possible D gene is TRBD1 (5 bases). Germline V gives CDR1 LNHDA, CDR2 SQIVND (reference sequence). V lost 8 bases to trimming and J lost 0 bases, with 25 bases between them. CDR3 length: 18 amino acids. CDR3 nucleotide sequence: TGTGCCAGTTACTATGCCGGCTTGAGACCAGGGACTAACTATGGCTACACCTTC. Translated, it gives CASYYAGLRPGTNYGYTF.

The gene calls are TRBV24-1 and TRBJ2-5, with 9 bases matching TRBD1. Germline trimming cut 4 bases from V and 5 bases from J; bases unmatched to any gene: 10. The CDR3 is 16 amino acids. Germline V gene lookup returns CDR1 KGHDR and CDR2 SFDVKD. DNA of the CDR3: TGTGCCACCAGTGACCCCCAAGGACAGGGGTGGGAGACCCAGTACTTC. It encodes CATSDPQGQGWETQYF.

This chain joins TRBV2 and TRBJ1-6; 10 bases match TRBD1. The J segment lost 8 bases and the V segment lost 6 bases, leaving 7 bases of the junction unmatched. Germline V gives CDR1 SNHLY, CDR2 FYNNEI. CDR3 length: 15 amino acids. The CDR3 nucleotides are TGTGCCAGCAGGTTTCGACAGGGGGCATATTCACCCCTCCACTTT. Encoded protein: CASRFRQGAYSPLHF.

The chain joins TRBV7-8 to TRBJ1-3, with 7 positions matching TRBD1. The trim removed 5 bases at V and 0 bases at J, leaving 10 bases unmatched. The CDR3 is 17 residues long. CDR1 and CDR2 from the germline V gene are SGHVS and FQNEAQ. CDR3 nucleotides: TGTGCCAGCAGCCGAGAAGCCGGGACAGTCTCTGGAAACACCATATATTTT. Protein: CASSREAGTVSGNTIYF.

This rearrangement joins TRBV28 to TRBJ2-7; D tentatively fits TRBD1 or TRBD2 (7 bases each). The germline gives CDR1 MDHEN, CDR2 SYDVKM. This CDR3 has 13 residues. Deletions cut 5 bases from V and 9 bases from J, with 17 bases between. CDR3 region: CASSHTLRGGQYF. CDR3 nucleotide sequence: TGTGCCAGCAGTCATACGCTCAGGGGGGGGCAGTACTTC.